The rows below give T cell receptor beta chains drawn from one sample of a study of regulatory T cells in long-lasting Graves disease. MiXCR, run by TCRdb on the multiplex PCR reads, gives a single entry per CDR3 protein. The sample yields about 430,000 distinct CDR3 sequences, around a fifth seen once. The sequencing here drew on peripheral blood mononuclear cells (PBMCs), taken when the disease was refractory, from a patient treated with antithyroid drugs. These receptors were taken from a female donor with Graves disease. The CDR3 runs from the conserved cysteine through the conserved F or W. The D gene is left open where the match is weak. Not every row has a clone size; where given, it reads once, few, many or a size class.

clone_size: NA
v_call: TRBV15
j_call: TRBJ1-4
d_call: TRBD1
cdr3_nt: TGTGCCACCAGCAGACCACCGGGACAGGGGGCGGCTAATGAAAAACTGTTTTTT
cdr3_aa: CATSRPPGQGAANEKLFF

clone_size: NA
v_call: TRBV29-1
j_call: TRBJ2-1
d_call: NA
cdr3_nt: TGCAGCGTTGAATTGGCGTCTACGATTTCTGATGAGCAGTTCTTC
cdr3_aa: CSVELASTISDEQFF

clone_size: NA
v_call: TRBV18
j_call: TRBJ2-5
d_call: NA
cdr3_nt: TGTGCCAGCTCCCCCTCGGACTACTACAGCGAGACCCAGTACTTC
cdr3_aa: CASSPSDYYSETQYF

clone_size: few
v_call: TRBV12-3/TRBV12-4
j_call: TRBJ2-1
d_call: TRBD2
cdr3_nt: TGTGCCAGCAGTTTAGAAGGGAGGGCCTACAATGAGCAGTTCTTC
cdr3_aa: CASSLEGRAYNEQFF

clone_size: few
v_call: TRBV2
j_call: TRBJ1-3
d_call: NA
cdr3_nt: TGTGCCAGCAGTTTGGGCCAGGGCCTTGGAAACACCATATATTTT
cdr3_aa: CASSLGQGLGNTIYF

clone_size: many
v_call: TRBV7-2
j_call: TRBJ2-2
d_call: NA
cdr3_nt: TGTGCCAGCAGCTTAGGTCTAGGTGGGAGGACCGGGGAGCTGTTTTTT
cdr3_aa: CASSLGLGGRTGELFF

clone_size: many
v_call: TRBV28
j_call: TRBJ1-1
d_call: NA
cdr3_nt: TGTGCCAGCCGTCGCACGACTGGGAACACTGAAGCTTTCTTT
cdr3_aa: CASRRTTGNTEAFF

clone_size: few
v_call: TRBV10-3
j_call: TRBJ2-1
d_call: NA
cdr3_nt: TGTGCCATCAGTGAGTCGTTCTGGGGGGATGAGCAGTTCTTC
cdr3_aa: CAISESFWGDEQFF

clone_size: NA
v_call: TRBV27
j_call: TRBJ2-7
d_call: NA
cdr3_nt: TGTGCCAGCAGTTTCGGACTCCGTTACGAGCAGTACTTC
cdr3_aa: CASSFGLRYEQYF

clone_size: few
v_call: TRBV13
j_call: TRBJ2-2
d_call: TRBD1
cdr3_nt: TGTGCCAGCAAACCCGGTCGGGACAGGGGGATGTCGGTAGCCGGGGAGCTGTTTTTT
cdr3_aa: CASKPGRDRGMSVAGELFF

clone_size: NA
v_call: TRBV27
j_call: TRBJ1-2
d_call: NA
cdr3_nt: TGTGCCAGCAGTTTGAGCTGGGGTACTAACTATGGCTACACCTTC
cdr3_aa: CASSLSWGTNYGYTF

clone_size: many
v_call: TRBV7-3
j_call: TRBJ1-1
d_call: NA
cdr3_nt: TGTGCCAGCAGCGGGACACAGGGCACTGAAGCTTTCTTT
cdr3_aa: CASSGTQGTEAFF

clone_size: NA
v_call: TRBV5-5
j_call: TRBJ1-5
d_call: NA
cdr3_nt: TGTGCCAGCAGCTTGGGGAAGGGAAATCAGCCCCAGCATTTT
cdr3_aa: CASSLGKGNQPQHF

clone_size: many
v_call: TRBV28
j_call: TRBJ2-5
d_call: TRBD2
cdr3_nt: TGTGCCAGCAGCCCAGGACTAGCGGGAGGCCAAGAGACCCAGTACTTC
cdr3_aa: CASSPGLAGGQETQYF

clone_size: many
v_call: TRBV11-2
j_call: TRBJ2-7
d_call: TRBD1
cdr3_nt: TGTGCCAGCAGCTTATGGGACAGGGCCCTAACCTACGAGCAGTACTTC
cdr3_aa: CASSLWDRALTYEQYF

clone_size: many
v_call: TRBV27
j_call: TRBJ1-1
d_call: NA
cdr3_nt: TGTGCCAGCAGTTGGGGTAGTAACACTGAAGCTTTCTTT
cdr3_aa: CASSWGSNTEAFF

clone_size: NA
v_call: TRBV9
j_call: TRBJ2-5
d_call: TRBD1
cdr3_nt: TGTGCCAGCAGCGTCGGTCCAGGGGGAATAGCTTCAGAGACCCAGTACTTC
cdr3_aa: CASSVGPGGIASETQYF

clone_size: NA
v_call: TRBV2
j_call: TRBJ2-1
d_call: TRBD2
cdr3_nt: TGTGCCAGCCTCCGACTAGCGGGCAACAATGAGCAGTTCTTC
cdr3_aa: CASLRLAGNNEQFF

clone_size: NA
v_call: TRBV10-3
j_call: TRBJ2-7
d_call: TRBD1
cdr3_nt: TGTGCCATCAGACAGGGGGAGGACGAGCAGTACTTC
cdr3_aa: CAIRQGEDEQYF

clone_size: many
v_call: TRBV30
j_call: TRBJ1-5
d_call: TRBD1
cdr3_nt: TGTGCCTGGAGTGCGGGACAGGGGATCAATCAGCCCCAGCATTTT
cdr3_aa: CAWSAGQGINQPQHF

clone_size: few
v_call: TRBV27
j_call: TRBJ1-1
d_call: NA
cdr3_nt: TGTGCCAGCAGCCCGGGCTCGGCAGTTGGAACTTCGGAAGCTTTCTTT
cdr3_aa: CASSPGSAVGTSEAFF

clone_size: NA
v_call: TRBV18
j_call: TRBJ1-2
d_call: NA
cdr3_nt: TGTGCCAGCTCACCCGGCGGGGATATCTATGGCTACACCTTC
cdr3_aa: CASSPGGDIYGYTF

clone_size: many
v_call: TRBV28
j_call: TRBJ2-7
d_call: NA
cdr3_nt: TGTGCCAGCAGGGGGGACACCCGCTACGAGCAGTACTTC
cdr3_aa: CASRGDTRYEQYF

clone_size: NA
v_call: TRBV5-1
j_call: TRBJ1-2
d_call: NA
cdr3_nt: TGTGCCAGCAGCTTGGGAGGGGACTACTGGGACTATGGCTACACCTTC
cdr3_aa: CASSLGGDYWDYGYTF

clone_size: few
v_call: TRBV3-1
j_call: TRBJ1-2
d_call: NA
cdr3_nt: TGTGCCAGCAGCCAAGATCCAAAGGCAGACGACAACTATGGCTACACCTTC
cdr3_aa: CASSQDPKADDNYGYTF